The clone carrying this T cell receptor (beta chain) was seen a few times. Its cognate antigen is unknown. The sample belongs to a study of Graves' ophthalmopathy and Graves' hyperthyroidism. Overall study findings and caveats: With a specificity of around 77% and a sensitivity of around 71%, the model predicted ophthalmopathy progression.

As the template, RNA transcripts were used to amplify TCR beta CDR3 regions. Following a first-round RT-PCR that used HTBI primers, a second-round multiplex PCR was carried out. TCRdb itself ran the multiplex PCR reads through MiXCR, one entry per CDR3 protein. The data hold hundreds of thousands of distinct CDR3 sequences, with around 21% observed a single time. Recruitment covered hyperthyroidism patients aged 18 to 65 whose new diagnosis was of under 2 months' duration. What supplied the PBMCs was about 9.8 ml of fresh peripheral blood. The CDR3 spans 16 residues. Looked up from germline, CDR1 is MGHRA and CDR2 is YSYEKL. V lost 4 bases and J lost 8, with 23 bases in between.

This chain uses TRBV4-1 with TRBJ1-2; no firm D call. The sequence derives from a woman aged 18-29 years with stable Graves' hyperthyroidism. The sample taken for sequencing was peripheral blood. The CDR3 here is CASSPISNSGYGGYTF. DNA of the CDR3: TGCGCCAGCAGCCCCATATCAAACAGCGGGTACGGGGGCTACACCTTC.